The 7 T cell receptor beta chains given below trace back to one sample, sequenced in a study of blood T cell repertoires in COVID-19. The assay was immunoSEQ multiplex PCR, and TCRdb's table has in-frame clones only and misses some. The top ten clones hold 11% to 15% of a sample with tens of thousands of clones, approximately 82% of them seen once. Sequencing was performed on peripheral blood. Receptors were obtained from a human donor in a cohort sampled during active COVID-19.

The gene calls are TRBV18 and TRBJ2-1; 10 nucleotides agree with TRBD2. Germline V gene sequence: CDR1 KGHSH, CDR2 LQKENI. V trimming: 2 bases; J trimming: 5 bases; junction bases outside the gene matches: 3. There are 15 residues in the CDR3. CDR3 bases: TGTGCCAGCTCACCAGCTAGCGGGGGAAACAATGAGCAGTTCTTC. Protein sequence: CASSPASGGNNEQFF.

The count of this clone is one. This rearrangement joins TRBV5-1 to TRBJ1-2; a possible D gene is TRBD1 (5 bases). Trimming pared 0 bases from V and 0 bases from J, leaving 6 bases between. The CDR3 is 14 residues long. Germline CDR1 is SGHRS and CDR2 is YFSETQ. This CDR3 reads CASSLEGSNYGYTF. CDR3 DNA sequence: TGCGCCAGCAGCTTGGAGGGGTCTAACTATGGCTACACCTTC.

This chain links TRBV19 with TRBJ2-7; the match to TRBD2 covers 12 bases. J gave up 6 bases and V 2 bases, and 5 bases lay outside the gene matches. CDR1 and CDR2 (germline): LNHDA, SQIVND (reference sequence). The CDR3 sequence is 15 residues long. CDR3 protein: CASSIRLAGAAEQYF. The CDR3, as DNA: TGTGCCAGTAGTATAAGACTAGCGGGGGCCGCCGAGCAGTACTTC.

The chain joins TRBV25-1 to TRBJ2-7; 11 bases match TRBD2. Trimming at V came to 5 bases and at J to 2 bases, leaving 5 bases not matched to a gene. The CDR3 contains 15 residues. Germline V gene data show CDR1 as MGHDK and CDR2 as SYGVNS. The CDR3 nucleotides read TGTGCCAGCAGTACTGGACTAGCGGGTACCTACGAGCAGTACTTC. It is translated as CASSTGLAGTYEQYF.

This clone has a handful of counts. The chain's CDR3 is CAWSTGIGNQPQHF. The CDR3 bases are TGTGCCTGGAGTACAGGGATAGGCAATCAGCCCCAGCATTTT. The V and J genes are TRBV30 and TRBJ1-5; tentative D call: TRBD1 (6 bases). V was cut by 2 bases and J by 2 bases, with 10 bases left in between. This CDR3 comprises 14 residues. Germline V CDR1 and CDR2: GTSNPN, SVGIG (reference sequence). The entire variable domain, with the rest obtained from reference TRBV30 and TRBJ1-5, is as follows: SQTIHQWPATLVQPVGSPLSLECTVEGTSNPNLYWYRQAAGRGLQLLFYSVGIGQISSEVPQNLSASRPQDRQFILSSKKLLLSDSGFYLCAWSTGIGNQPQHFGDGTRLSIL.

This chain connects TRBV19 to TRBJ2-2; D uncertain. This CDR3 spans 13 amino acids. Per germline, CDR1 LNHDA and CDR2 SQIVND (reference sequence). Trimming pared 7 bases from V and 0 bases from J, leaving 6 bases between. As DNA, the CDR3 is TGTGCCAGTAAACAGACGAACACCGGGGAGCTGTTTTTT. This codes for CASKQTNTGELFF.

The rearrangement joins TRBV2 to TRBJ2-3, with D possibly TRBD2 on 7 matching bases. V shed 5 bases and J shed 5 bases, with 14 bases lying between them. In germline, CDR1 is SNHLY, CDR2 FYNNEI. The length of the CDR3 is 14 residues. CDR3 nucleotide sequence: TGTGCCAGCAGTCTCGGGGGGCGCGTAGATACGCAGTATTTT. This sequence encodes CASSLGGRVDTQYF. Using reference TRBV2 and TRBJ2-3 for the parts outside the CDR3, the full variable domain is EPEVTQTPSHQVTQMGQEVILRCVPISNHLYFYWYRQILGQKVEFLVSFYNNEISEKSEIFDDQFSVERPDGSNFTLKIRSTKLEDSAMYFCASSLGGRVDTQYFGPGTRLTVL.